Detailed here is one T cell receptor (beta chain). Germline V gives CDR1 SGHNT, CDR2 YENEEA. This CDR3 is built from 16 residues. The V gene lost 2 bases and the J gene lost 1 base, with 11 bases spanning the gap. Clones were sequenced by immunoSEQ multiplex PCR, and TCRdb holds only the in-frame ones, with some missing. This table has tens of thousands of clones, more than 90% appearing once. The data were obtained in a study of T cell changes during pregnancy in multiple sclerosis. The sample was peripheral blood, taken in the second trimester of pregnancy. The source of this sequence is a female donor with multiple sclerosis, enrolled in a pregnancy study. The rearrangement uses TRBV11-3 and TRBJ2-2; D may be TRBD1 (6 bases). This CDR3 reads CASSLSTGRNTGELFF. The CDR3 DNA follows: TGTGCCAGCAGCTTATCCACAGGGAGGAACACCGGGGAGCTGTTTTTT.